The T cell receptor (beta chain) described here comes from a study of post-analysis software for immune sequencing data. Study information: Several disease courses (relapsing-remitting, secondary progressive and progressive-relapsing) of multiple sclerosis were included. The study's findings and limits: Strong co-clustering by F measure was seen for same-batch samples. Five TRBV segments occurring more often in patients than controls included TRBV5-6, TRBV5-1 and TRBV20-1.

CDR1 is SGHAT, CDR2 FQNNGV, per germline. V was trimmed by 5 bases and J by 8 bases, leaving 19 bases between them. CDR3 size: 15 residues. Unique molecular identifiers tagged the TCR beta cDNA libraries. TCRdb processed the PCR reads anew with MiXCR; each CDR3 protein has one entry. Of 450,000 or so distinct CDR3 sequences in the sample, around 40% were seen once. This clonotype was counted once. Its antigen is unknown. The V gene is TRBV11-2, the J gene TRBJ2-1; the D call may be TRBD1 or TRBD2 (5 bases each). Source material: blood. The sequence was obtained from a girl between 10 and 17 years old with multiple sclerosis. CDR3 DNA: TGTGCCAGCAGCGTAAGGGTCCAGGGAGCACATGAGCAGTTCTTC. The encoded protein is CASSVRVQGAHEQFF.